These T cell receptor beta chains were read from a single sample in a study of blood T cell repertoires in COVID-19. Data came from immunoSEQ multiplex PCR; TCRdb stores just in-frame clones and leaves some out. The sample yields more than 200,000 clones, 88% seen once. Sequencing input: peripheral blood. The receptors shown here come from a human donor in a cohort sampled during active COVID-19. CDR3s include the opening cysteine and the closing phenylalanine or tryptophan. The order of the fields is D gene, J gene, V gene, clone size, CDR3 protein, CDR3 DNA. The D gene is left open where the match is weak. Clone size, where shown, is once, few, many, or a class for clones that have expanded.

>TRBD1|TRBJ1-1|TRBV19|few
CASSRRQGYTEAFF
TGTGCCAGTAGTAGGAGACAGGGCTACACTGAAGCTTTCTTT
>TRBD1|TRBJ1-1|TRBV19|once
CASSTTGGGTEAFF
TGTGCCAGTAGTACTACAGGGGGCGGAACTGAAGCTTTCTTT
>.|TRBJ2-7|TRBV9|.
CASSSGQGGAYEQYF
TGTGCCAGCAGCTCGGGGCAGGGAGGCGCCTACGAGCAGTACTTC
>TRBD1|TRBJ1-3|TRBV27|.
CASSLFGQGAAGNTIYF
TGTGCCAGCAGTTTATTTGGACAGGGAGCGGCTGGAAACACCATATATTTT
>TRBD1|TRBJ1-1|TRBV7-9|few
CASSPYGQGAFF
TGTGCCAGCAGCCCCTATGGACAGGGAGCTTTCTTT
>.|TRBJ2-7|TRBV9|once
CASSVETGPYEQYF
TGTGCCAGCAGCGTAGAAACAGGGCCCTACGAGCAGTACTTC
>TRBD2|TRBJ2-1|TRBV27|.
CASSRSGGPYNEQFF
TGTGCCAGCAGCCGCTCGGGGGGGCCCTACAATGAGCAGTTCTTC
>.|TRBJ2-3|TRBV7-8|.
CASSSGVTNGPDTQYF
TGTGCCAGCAGCTCCGGGGTTACTAACGGTCCAGATACGCAGTATTTT
>TRBD2|TRBJ2-7|TRBV6-5|.
CASSYSGLAGYEQYF
TGTGCCAGCAGTTACTCGGGGCTAGCGGGCTACGAGCAGTACTTC
>TRBD2|TRBJ2-5|TRBV19|.
CASSTSGLAGGKETQYF
TGTGCCAGTAGTACCTCCGGACTAGCGGGGGGGAAAGAGACCCAGTACTTC
>.|TRBJ2-1|TRBV7-9|.
CASTRTISSSYNEQFF
TGTGCCAGCACCCGGACTATTTCCTCCTCCTACAATGAGCAGTTCTTC
>TRBD2|TRBJ2-7|TRBV27|.
CASSFPGGAEQYF
TGTGCCAGCAGTTTCCCCGGGGGGGCCGAGCAGTACTTC
>.|TRBJ2-1|TRBV4-2|.
CASSLRGDHYNEQFF
TGTGCCAGCAGCCTACGCGGGGACCACTACAATGAGCAGTTCTTC
>TRBD1|TRBJ1-5|TRBV5-6|few
CASSQGDRQQPQHF
TGTGCCAGCAGCCAGGGGGACAGACAGCAGCCCCAGCATTTT
>TRBD2|TRBJ2-7|TRBV5-8|.
CASSDPSGGTYEQYF
TGTGCCAGCAGCGACCCTAGCGGGGGCACCTACGAGCAGTACTTC
>.|TRBJ2-7|TRBV19|once
CASSIRPDRGYEQYF
TGTGCCAGTAGTATCCGACCCGACCGCGGCTACGAGCAGTACTTC
>.|TRBJ1-1|TRBV18|.
CASSPEDRQNTEAFF
TGTGCCAGCTCACCGGAGGACAGACAGAACACTGAAGCTTTCTTT
>TRBD1|TRBJ1-6|TRBV19|.
CASSSSGQGESPLHF
TGTGCCAGTAGTTCTTCGGGACAGGGTGAATCACCCCTCCACTTT
>.|TRBJ2-1|TRBV5-1|.
CASSPGQGGAYNEQFF
TGCGCCAGCAGCCCCGGCCAGGGAGGTGCCTACAATGAGCAGTTCTTC
>.|TRBJ2-7|TRBV6-5|.
CASSYSEAHVGEQYF
TGTGCCAGCAGTTACTCCGAGGCCCACGTCGGCGAGCAGTACTTC
>.|TRBJ1-2|TRBV27|few
CASSYRVGGYTF
TGTGCCAGCAGCTACAGGGTCGGAGGCTACACCTTC
>.|TRBJ1-1|TRBV4-1|.
CASSPRGSEAFF
TGCGCCAGCAGCCCCCGTGGCAGTGAAGCTTTCTTT
>.|TRBJ1-5|TRBV15|.
CATSTFDQPQHF
TGTGCCACCAGCACTTTCGATCAGCCCCAGCATTTT
>TRBD2|TRBJ2-3|TRBV5-6|.
CASSSLAGGPTDTQYF
TGTGCCAGCAGCTCACTAGCGGGGGGCCCCACAGATACGCAGTATTTT
>.|TRBJ2-7|TRBV4-1|once
CASSQDRSEQYF
TGCGCCAGCAGCCAAGATAGATCCGAGCAGTACTTC
>TRBD1|TRBJ1-2|TRBV7-9|.
CASSLADRVGYGYTF
TGTGCCAGCAGCTTAGCCGACAGGGTTGGGTATGGCTACACCTTC
>TRBD1|TRBJ1-2|TRBV18|.
CASSVGTAYLNYGYTF
TGTGCCAGCTCAGTCGGGACAGCTTACCTTAACTATGGCTACACCTTC
>.|TRBJ1-4|TRBV25-1|.
CASSEWRGTNEKLFF
TGTGCCAGCAGTGAATGGAGGGGAACTAATGAAAAACTGTTTTTT
>TRBD2|TRBJ2-7|TRBV3-1/TRBV3-2|.
CASSQAGGRREQYF
TGTGCCAGCAGCCAAGCGGGAGGCCGGCGTGAGCAGTACTTC
>.|TRBJ2-7|TRBV11-2|once
CASSPDGGREQYF
TGTGCCAGCAGCCCCGATGGAGGTCGGGAGCAGTACTTC
>.|TRBJ2-5|TRBV6-5|.
CASKLMIREYF
TGTGCCAGCAAATTAATGATCAGGGAGTACTTC
>.|TRBJ2-3|TRBV6-5|once
CASRQTSRDTQYF
TGTGCCAGCAGGCAGACTAGTCGGGATACGCAGTATTTT
>TRBD1|TRBJ2-5|TRBV9|.
CASSLGQGPQETQYF
TGTGCCAGCAGCTTGGGACAGGGCCCGCAAGAGACCCAGTACTTC
>.|TRBJ2-1|TRBV5-5|.
CASSLELVSSTQAYNEQFF
TGTGCCAGCAGCTTGGAGTTGGTGAGTAGCACTCAAGCCTACAATGAGCAGTTCTTC
>TRBD1|TRBJ1-5|TRBV19|once
CASSIVVAGGWQPQHF
TGTGCCAGTAGTATAGTAGTAGCAGGGGGCTGGCAGCCCCAGCATTTT
>TRBD2|TRBJ2-7|TRBV5-4|.
CASRASGRPYEQYF
TGTGCCAGCAGGGCTAGCGGGAGGCCCTACGAGCAGTACTTC
>TRBD2|TRBJ2-1|TRBV4-3|.
CASSHVRTSGNNEQFF
TGCGCCAGCAGCCATGTTAGGACTAGCGGAAACAATGAGCAGTTCTTC
>TRBD1|TRBJ1-5|TRBV6-5|.
CASRGQGLNQPQHF
TGTGCCAGCAGAGGACAGGGCCTTAATCAGCCCCAGCATTTT
>.|TRBJ2-7|TRBV30|.
CAWSSWDSGYEQYF
TGTGCCTGGAGCTCCTGGGATAGCGGCTACGAGCAGTACTTC
>.|TRBJ1-4|TRBV7-2|.
CASSLARGVFPNEKLFF
TGTGCCAGCAGCTTAGCGCGGGGAGTCTTCCCGAATGAAAAACTGTTTTTT
>.|TRBJ1-1|TRBV19|.
CASSLTGMGTEAFF
TGTGCCAGTAGTTTGACAGGTATGGGCACTGAAGCTTTCTTT
>.|TRBJ2-1|TRBV7-9|few
CASSLARGPRMNEQFF
TGTGCCAGCAGCTTAGCGCGAGGCCCCCGCATGAATGAGCAGTTCTTC
>TRBD1|TRBJ1-2|TRBV18|.
CASSPTGTGGGYTF
TGTGCCAGCTCACCAACCGGGACAGGGGGTGGCTACACCTTC
>.|TRBJ2-7|TRBV6-5|.
CASSPGLVPLGEQYF
TGTGCCAGCAGTCCCGGACTTGTACCCCTAGGCGAGCAGTACTTC
>.|TRBJ1-5|TRBV4-3|.
CASSQDRGSTGQPQHF
TGCGCCAGCAGCCAAGACAGGGGATCTACAGGACAGCCCCAGCATTTT
>TRBD1|TRBJ1-5|TRBV19|.
CASSFGQGPRDQPQHF
TGTGCCAGTAGTTTTGGACAGGGGCCGCGGGATCAGCCCCAGCATTTT
>TRBD2|TRBJ2-2|TRBV7-8|.
CASSLGGLAGASGELFF
TGTGCCAGCAGCTTAGGTGGTCTAGCGGGGGCTTCCGGGGAGCTGTTTTTT
>.|TRBJ2-3|TRBV28|.
CASSPQRRSDTQYF
TGTGCCAGCAGTCCCCAGCGGAGGTCAGATACGCAGTATTTT
>.|TRBJ1-2|TRBV10-3|.
CAISEAPGSEYGYTF
TGTGCCATCAGTGAGGCCCCAGGCAGTGAGTATGGCTACACCTTC
>TRBD1|TRBJ1-2|TRBV5-4|.
CASSLRDRAYGYTF
TGTGCCAGCAGCTTGAGGGACAGGGCGTATGGCTACACCTTC
>.|TRBJ1-4|TRBV6-5|.
CASSGEQGEKLFF
TGTGCCAGCAGCGGAGAACAAGGTGAAAAACTGTTTTTT